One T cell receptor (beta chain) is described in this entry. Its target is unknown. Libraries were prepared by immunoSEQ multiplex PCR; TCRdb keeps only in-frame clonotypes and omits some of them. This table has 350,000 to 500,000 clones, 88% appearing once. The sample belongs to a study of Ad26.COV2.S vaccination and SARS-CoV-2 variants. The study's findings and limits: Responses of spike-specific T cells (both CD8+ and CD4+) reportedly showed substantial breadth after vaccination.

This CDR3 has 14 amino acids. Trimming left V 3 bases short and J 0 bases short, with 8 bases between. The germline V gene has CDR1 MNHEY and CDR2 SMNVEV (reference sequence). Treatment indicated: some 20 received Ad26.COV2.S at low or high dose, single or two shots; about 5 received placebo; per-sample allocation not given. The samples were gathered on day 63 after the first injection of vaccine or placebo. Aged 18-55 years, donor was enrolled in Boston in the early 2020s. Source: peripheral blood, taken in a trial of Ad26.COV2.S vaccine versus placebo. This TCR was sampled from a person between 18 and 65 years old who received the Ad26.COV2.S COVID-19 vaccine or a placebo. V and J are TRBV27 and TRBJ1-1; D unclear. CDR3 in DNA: TGTGCCAGCAGTTTTTCACTCATGAACACTGAAGCTTTCTTT. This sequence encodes CASSFSLMNTEAFF.